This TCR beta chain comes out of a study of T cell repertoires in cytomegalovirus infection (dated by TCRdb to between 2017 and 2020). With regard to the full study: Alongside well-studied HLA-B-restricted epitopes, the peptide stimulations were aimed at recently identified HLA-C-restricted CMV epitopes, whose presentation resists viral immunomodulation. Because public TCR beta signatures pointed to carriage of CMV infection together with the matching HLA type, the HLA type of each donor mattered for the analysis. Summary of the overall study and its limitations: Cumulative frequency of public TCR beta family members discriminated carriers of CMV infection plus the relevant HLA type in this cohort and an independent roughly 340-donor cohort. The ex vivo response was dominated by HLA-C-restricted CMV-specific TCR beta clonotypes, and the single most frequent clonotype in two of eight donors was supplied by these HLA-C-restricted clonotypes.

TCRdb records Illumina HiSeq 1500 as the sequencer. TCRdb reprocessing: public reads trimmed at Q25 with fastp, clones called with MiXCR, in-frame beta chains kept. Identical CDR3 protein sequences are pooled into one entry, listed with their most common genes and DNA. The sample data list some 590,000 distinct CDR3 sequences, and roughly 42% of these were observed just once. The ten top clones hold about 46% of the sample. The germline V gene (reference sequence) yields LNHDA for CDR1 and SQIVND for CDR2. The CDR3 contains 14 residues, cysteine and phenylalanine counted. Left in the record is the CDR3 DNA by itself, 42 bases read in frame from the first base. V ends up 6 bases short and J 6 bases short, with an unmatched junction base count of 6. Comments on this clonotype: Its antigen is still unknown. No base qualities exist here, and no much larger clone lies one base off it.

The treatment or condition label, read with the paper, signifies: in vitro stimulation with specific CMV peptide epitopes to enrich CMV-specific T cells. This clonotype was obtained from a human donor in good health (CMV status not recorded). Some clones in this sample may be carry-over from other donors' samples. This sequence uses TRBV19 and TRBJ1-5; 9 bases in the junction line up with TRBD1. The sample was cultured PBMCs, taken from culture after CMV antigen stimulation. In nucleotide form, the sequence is TGTGCCAGTAGCCAGGACAGGGGAGTTCAGCCCCAGCATTTT. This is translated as CASSQDRGVQPQHF.